Each of the 25 T cell receptor beta chains below was sequenced from the same sample in a study of T cells in Graves' hyperthyroidism and ophthalmopathy. Regions amplified from RNA transcripts were the TCR beta CDR3 regions. The HTBI primer set was used in a first-round RT-PCR of the TCR CDR3. TCRdb recomputed calls from the multiplex PCR reads with MiXCR, one row per CDR3 protein. The data contain fewer than 350,000 distinct CDR3 sequences, roughly 20% of them seen just once; the ten biggest clones take up 15% to 18%. The sequenced sample was blood. The receptors derive from a woman in her forties with Graves' ophthalmopathy.

This clonotype was recorded at least ten times. The rearrangement links TRBV25-1 to TRBJ2-6; 7 bases are shared with TRBD2. CDR1 and CDR2 from the germline V gene are MGHDK and SYGVNS. This CDR3 is built from 20 residues. Unmatched junction bases numbered 15, after V lost 4 bases and J lost 0 bases. The chain's CDR3 is CASSASRWGGLNSGANVLTF. In DNA form, the CDR3 reads TGTGCCAGCAGTGCGTCCCGGTGGGGGGGTCTGAACTCTGGGGCCAACGTCCTGACTTTC.

The sample holds many counts of this clonotype. The V and J genes are TRBV6-5 and TRBJ2-7; weak D call: TRBD2 (6 bases). V was clipped by 5 bases and J by 5 bases, with 19 bases between them. Germline V lookup: CDR1 MNHEY, CDR2 SVGAGI. CDR3 length equals 15 residues. CDR3 DNA: TGTGCCAGCAGTCCTTTAGCGGAAGGAACTAACGAGCAGTACTTC. Encoded protein: CASSPLAEGTNEQYF.

This clonotype has at least ten counts. This CDR3 is CASSPRRTNSPLHF. The CDR3, as DNA: TGTGCCAGCAGTCCACGAAGAACAAATTCACCCCTCCACTTT. The chain has TRBV6-1 and TRBJ1-6; D remains ambiguous. V was cut by 5 bases and J by 7 bases, with 12 bases left in between. CDR1 is MNHNS, CDR2 SASEGT, per germline. The CDR3 has 14 amino acids.

This clonotype was seen many times. The chain recombines TRBV28 with TRBJ1-6; TRBD1 agrees at 7 bases. Germline trimming cut 6 bases from V and 3 bases from J; bases unmatched to any gene: 14. The germline V gene has CDR1 MDHEN and CDR2 SYDVKM. The CDR3 is made up of 18 amino acids. Written as DNA, the CDR3 is TGTGCCAGCAGATATCATACTACCGACAGGGTCTATAATTCACCCCTCCACTTT. This codes for CASRYHTTDRVYNSPLHF.

This clonotype was detected many times. This sequence joins TRBV29-1 and TRBJ2-2; no clear D gene. The CDR3 is made up of 13 amino acids. The V gene lost 7 bases and the J gene lost 2 bases, with 11 bases spanning the gap. Germline values: CDR1 SQVTM, CDR2 ANQGSEA. The CDR3 DNA is TGCAGCGGGCCCGACGAAAACACCGGGGAGCTGTTTTTT. Protein sequence: CSGPDENTGELFF.

This clonotype was seen at least ten times. V and J are TRBV5-1 and TRBJ2-5; the match to TRBD2 covers 7 bases. V lost 1 base, J lost 3 bases, and 0 bases stayed unmatched. CDR1 is SGHRS and CDR2 is YFSETQ in the germline V gene. The CDR3 totals 13 residues. The CDR3 bases are TGCGCCAGCAGCTTGCGGGGGGAAGAGACCCAGTACTTC. It encodes CASSLRGEETQYF.

The V and J genes are TRBV12-3 or TRBV12-4 and TRBJ2-7; a weak D match, TRBD2 (5 bases). There are 15 residues in the CDR3. V shed 8 bases and J shed 2 bases, with 19 bases lying between them. In DNA, the CDR3 is TGTGCCAGCCAGATTTCTAGGGCGGAGGCCTACGAGCAGTACTTC. This sequence encodes CASQISRAEAYEQYF.

This clonotype was seen at least ten times. This chain links TRBV11-3 with TRBJ2-1; no reliable D call. The CDR3 has 17 residues. Trimming cost V 6 bases and J 6 bases, with 24 bases left between them. Germline V lookup: CDR1 SGHNT, CDR2 YENEEA. This chain's CDR3 is CASSPTGPTFKPNEQFF. CDR3 nucleotide sequence: TGTGCCAGCAGTCCAACTGGGCCGACCTTTAAACCCAATGAGCAGTTCTTC. Variable domain in full (rest from reference TRBV11-3 and TRBJ2-1): EAGVVQSPRYKIIEKKQPVAFWCNPISGHNTLYWYLQNLGQGPELLIRYENEEAVDDSQLPKDRFSAERLKGVDSTLKIQPAELGDSAVYLCASSPTGPTFKPNEQFFGPGTRLTVL.

This clonotype was seen at least ten times. V gene TRBV12-3 or TRBV12-4 combines with J gene TRBJ2-6; D remains ambiguous. V gave up 9 bases and J gave up 0 bases, with 6 bases separating them. This CDR3 has 13 residues. The CDR3 DNA reads TGTGCCAGTACCGTCTCTGGGGCCAACGTCCTGACTTTC. Translation gives CASTVSGANVLTF.

There are many counts of this clonotype. The chain carries TRBV7-2 and TRBJ2-7; 7 bases are a match to TRBD1. CDR1 is SGHTA and CDR2 is FQGNSA in the germline V gene. This CDR3 has 14 amino acids. The V segment lost 0 bases and the J segment 5 bases; nucleotides outside the gene matches: 4. The CDR3 reads CASSLAKGAHEQYF. Written as DNA, the CDR3 is TGTGCCAGCAGCTTAGCGAAGGGGGCCCACGAGCAGTACTTC.

This clonotype occurred many times. A much larger clonotype is one base distant, so this may be a read error. The rearrangement links TRBV12-3 or TRBV12-4 to TRBJ1-1, with D possibly matching TRBD1 (5 bases). This CDR3 is built from 14 residues. In DNA, the CDR3 is TGTGCCAGCAGTGGAACAGGAGCGAACACTGAAGCTTCCTTT. Protein sequence: CASSGTGANTEASF.

In the case of this clonotype: A read error may produce the germline difference seen at one junction end. J is TRBJ1-5 and V is TRBV6-2 or TRBV6-3; D gene unclear. The germline V gene encodes CDR1 MNHEY and CDR2 SVGEGT. There are 15 residues in the CDR3. Here the CDR3 DNA reads TGTGCCAGCAGTCCGCAGATACTTAGCAATCAGCCCCAGCTTTTT. Its protein product is CASSPQILSNQPQLF.

This clonotype was found many times. The genes are TRBV4-1 and TRBJ1-1; 8 bases match TRBD1. From germline, CDR1 is MGHRA and CDR2 YSYEKL. The V segment lost 5 bases and the J segment 2 bases; nucleotides outside the gene matches: 13. This CDR3 region has 17 residues. CDR3 in amino acids: CASSSEGQGAFNTEAFF. As DNA, the CDR3 is TGCGCCAGCAGCTCCGAGGGCCAGGGGGCCTTTAACACTGAAGCTTTCTTT.

This clonotype occurred many times. The CDR3 sequence is CASVPPRGGTGELFF. CDR3 coding DNA: TGTGCCAGCGTCCCACCCCGGGGGGGCACCGGGGAGCTGTTTTTT. V gene TRBV12-3 or TRBV12-4 combines with J gene TRBJ2-2; TRBD2 agrees at 8 bases. V gave up 8 bases and J gave up 4 bases; unmatched junction bases: 9. The CDR3 is 15 residues long.

This clonotype was recorded many times. V usage is TRBV12-3 or TRBV12-4 and J usage is TRBJ2-7, with D tentatively TRBD1 (5 bases). This CDR3 region has 13 residues. Trimming cost V 5 bases and J 1 base, with 9 bases left between them. The CDR3 DNA reads TGTGCCAGCAGTATGACAGCTTCCTACGAGCAGTACTTC. Encoded protein: CASSMTASYEQYF.

This clonotype came up many times. This chain connects TRBV19 to TRBJ2-4; the D is unclear. CDR1 LNHDA and CDR2 SQIVND come from the germline V gene (reference sequence). Trimming removed 3 bases from V and 3 bases from J, with 9 bases in between. There are 14 residues in the CDR3. The CDR3 region is CASSIGRDKNIQYF. CDR3 nucleotides: TGTGCCAGTAGTATCGGAAGGGACAAAAACATTCAGTACTTC.

This clonotype occurred many times. The chain uses TRBV19 and TRBJ1-1; D remains ambiguous. CDR1 and CDR2 from the germline V gene are LNHDA and SQIVND (reference sequence). CDR3 length: 14 amino acids. With 6 bases removed from V and 2 bases from J, the gap between germline ends came to 13 bases. CDR3 DNA: TGTGCCAGTAGACGAGCAGGAGGCAACACTGAAGCTTTCTTT. It encodes CASRRAGGNTEAFF.

The sample holds many counts of this clonotype. V is TRBV12-3 or TRBV12-4 and J is TRBJ1-1; D gene unclear. The length of the CDR3 is 15 residues. Between the trimmed V and J ends, which lost 6 bases and 2 bases, there was a span of 16 bases. CDR3 loop: CASSPRPPKNTEAFF. Here the CDR3 DNA reads TGTGCCAGCAGCCCCAGGCCACCTAAAAACACTGAAGCTTTCTTT.

This clonotype was seen ten or more times. The V call is TRBV28, the J call TRBJ2-2; D is ambiguous. The CDR3 contains 13 residues. Germline CDR1 is MDHEN and CDR2 is SYDVKM. V lost 5 bases and J 6 bases, leaving 10 bases between the germline ends. Written as DNA, the CDR3 is TGTGCCAGCAGTAGCCCTTTTCCCGGGGAGCTGTTTTTT. Amino acid sequence: CASSSPFPGELFF. Supplemented by reference TRBV28 and TRBJ2-2, the full variable domain reads DVKVTQSSRYLVKRTGEKVFLECVQDMDHENMFWYRQDPGLGLRLIYFSYDVKMKEKGDIPEGYSVSREKKERFSLILESASTNQTSMYLCASSSPFPGELFFGEGSRLTVL.

This clonotype was seen at least ten times. The rearrangement links TRBV20-1 to TRBJ1-5, with D hard to call. The CDR3 sequence is 14 residues long. V was cut by 1 base and J by 0 bases, with 7 bases left in between. Per germline, CDR1 DFQATT and CDR2 SNEGSKA (reference sequence). The CDR3 region is CSARVGLSNQPQHF. The CDR3 coding sequence is TGCAGTGCTAGAGTAGGTCTTAGCAATCAGCCCCAGCATTTT.

The chain joins TRBV6-1 to TRBJ2-2; D remains unclear. V lost 6 bases and J 6 bases, leaving 11 bases between the germline ends. The CDR3 is 13 amino acids. Looked up from germline, CDR1 is MNHNS and CDR2 is SASEGT. The CDR3 region is CASSKRSSGELFF. CDR3 DNA sequence: TGTGCCAGCAGCAAAAGGTCCTCCGGGGAGCTGTTTTTT.

This clonotype showed up many times. The genes are TRBV6-1 and TRBJ2-5; D perhaps matches TRBD2 (5 bases). The germline V gene has CDR1 MNHNS and CDR2 SASEGT. The CDR3 is made up of 16 amino acids. The V gene lost 6 bases and the J gene lost 5 bases, with 22 bases spanning the gap. For the CDR3, the DNA is TGTGCCAGCAGCCGAACCATACTAGGAGTAGGGGAGACCCAGTACTTC. Its translation is CASSRTILGVGETQYF.

This clonotype was found many times. The rearrangement links TRBV6-1 to TRBJ2-5; D tentatively reads TRBD1 or TRBD2 (5 bases each). V was shortened by 8 bases and J by 4 bases, with 17 bases between the two germline ends. CDR3 length equals 14 residues. Germline-derived CDR1 and CDR2 are MNHNS and SASEGT. CDR3 nucleotide sequence: TGTGCCAGCGGGACGAGGGTTAGGGGAGAGACCCAGTACTTC. This codes for CASGTRVRGETQYF.

This clonotype has more than one count but fewer than ten. The chain carries TRBV18 and TRBJ1-1; D uncertain. Trimming left V 2 bases short and J 3 bases short, with 16 bases between. Germline V CDR1 and CDR2: KGHSH, LQKENI. CDR3 size: 16 residues. In DNA, the CDR3 is TGTGCCAGCTCACCAACCCCGGGAGCCCCGGACACTGAAGCTTTCTTT. This sequence encodes CASSPTPGAPDTEAFF.

This clonotype showed up many times. V and J are TRBV25-1 and TRBJ1-1; 11 nucleotides align to TRBD1. Germline loops: CDR1 MGHDK, CDR2 SYGVNS. The J segment lost 5 bases and the V segment lost 3 bases, leaving 11 bases of the junction unmatched. The CDR3 runs 17 residues. For the CDR3, the DNA is TGTGCCAGCAGTGAGGGACAGGGGGATTCTAGGGGAACTGAAGCTTTCTTT. Protein product: CASSEGQGDSRGTEAFF. The entire variable domain, with the rest obtained from reference TRBV25-1 and TRBJ1-1, is as follows: EADIYQTPRYLVIGTGKKITLECSQTMGHDKMYWYQQDPGMELHLIHYSYGVNSTEKGDLSSESTVSRIRTEHFPLTLESARPSHTSQYLCASSEGQGDSRGTEAFFGQGTRLTVV.